The 2 T cell receptor beta chains below come from one sample, sequenced in a study of regulatory T cells in long-lasting Graves disease. Time point: persistent/refractory GD, antithyroid drugs over 5 years with positive TRAb. RNA extracted from PBMCs served as the sequencing template. Construction of TCR beta libraries relied on iRepertoire HTBI primers and on Arm-PCR targeting CDR3 regions. TCRdb ran MiXCR on the multiplex PCR reads and lists one entry per CDR3 protein. In the table there are some 420,000 distinct CDR3 sequences, about 20% of which are singletons. The specimen comprised peripheral blood mononuclear cells (PBMCs), sampled when the disease was refractory, from a patient treated with antithyroid drugs. The source of these receptors is a female donor with Graves disease.

This clonotype has at least ten counts. The chain combines TRBV27 with TRBJ2-7; D not resolved. Germline V lookup: CDR1 MNHEY, CDR2 SMNVEV (reference sequence). Trimming shortened V by 4 bases and J by 2 bases, and 6 bases separated the two germline ends. CDR3 length: 12 residues. As DNA, the CDR3 is TGTGCCAGCAGTTCGACCCCCTACGAGCAGTACTTC. Its translation is CASSSTPYEQYF.

The rearrangement uses TRBV28 and TRBJ1-3; D might be TRBD1 (6 bases). The CDR3 contains 14 residues. Germline lookup yields CDR1 MDHEN and CDR2 SYDVKM. V was trimmed by 5 bases and J by 3 bases, leaving 11 bases between them. CDR3: CASSSQTGGNTIYF. The CDR3 nucleotides are TGTGCCAGCAGTAGTCAGACAGGTGGAAACACCATATATTTT.